A single sample gave rise to the 19 T cell receptor beta chains below, sequenced in a study of cytotoxic CD8 clonotypes in ibrutinib-treated CLL. The table came from immunoSEQ multiplex PCR; TCRdb's copy has only in-frame clones and leaves some out. The repertoire holds approximately 300,000 clones, with 80% as singletons. Here the sequenced sample was PBMCs, taken before ibrutinib treatment. The receptors originated from a human donor with chronic lymphocytic leukemia.

This clone was seen only a few times. The J gene is TRBJ2-2, the V gene TRBV6-1; D remains unclear. The V end was cut by 4 bases, the J end by 9 bases, with 12 bases between. This CDR3 contains 13 residues. CDR1 and CDR2 from the germline V gene are MNHNS and SASEGT. Here the CDR3 reads CASSATTPRELFF. The CDR3 region has the DNA TGTGCCAGCAGTGCGACGACCCCCCGGGAGCTGTTTTTT.

This chain joins TRBV28 and TRBJ1-5; D is uncertain. CDR1 is MDHEN, CDR2 SYDVKM, per germline. V was cut by 7 bases and J by 2 bases, with 21 bases left in between. The CDR3 runs to 17 residues. CDR3 bases: TGTGCCAGCATTGGCAACCCCCAACATTACGGCAATCAGCCCCAGCATTTT. It encodes CASIGNPQHYGNQPQHF.

The rearrangement uses TRBV6-1 and TRBJ1-3, with 12 bases identical to TRBD1. Germline loops: CDR1 MNHNS, CDR2 SASEGT. The CDR3 runs to 13 residues. Trimming took 7 bases from V and 8 from J; bases not matched to a gene: 3. The CDR3: CASTRDRGHTIYF. As DNA, the CDR3 is TGTGCCAGCACAAGGGACAGGGGGCACACCATATATTTT.

This rearrangement joins TRBV5-4 to TRBJ2-7; a weak D match, TRBD2 (5 bases). Germline assignment: CDR1 SGHNT and CDR2 YYREEE (reference sequence). This CDR3 has 16 residues. The V end was cut by 5 bases, the J end by 0 bases, with 18 bases between. Here the CDR3 reads CASSYGRDRSSYEQYF. CDR3 nucleotide sequence: TGTGCCAGCAGTTATGGACGGGATAGGAGCTCCTACGAGCAGTACTTC. Drawing the rest from reference TRBV5-4 and TRBJ2-7, the complete variable domain is ETGVTQSPTHLIKTRGQQVTLRCSSQSGHNTVSWYQQALGQGPQFIFQYYREEENGRGNFPPRFSGLQFPNYSSELNVNALELDDSALYLCASSYGRDRSSYEQYFGPGTRLTVT.

DNA for the CDR3: TGCGCCAGCAGCCAAGGGTCCTACGGGAGGGCCTACGAGCAGTACTTC. Translation gives CASSQGSYGRAYEQYF. The rearrangement links TRBV4-3 to TRBJ2-7; 8 positions match TRBD2. Germline values: CDR1 LGHNA, CDR2 YSLEER. The CDR3 loop spans 16 amino acids. J was trimmed by 2 bases and V by 1 base; bases with no gene match: 7.

This clone came up a few times. This sequence joins TRBV4-2 and TRBJ2-3, with 7 bases lining up with TRBD2. V was pared by 1 base and J by 4 bases, with 2 bases of the junction left unmatched. This CDR3 contains 14 residues. The germline V gene has CDR1 LGHNA and CDR2 YNFKEQ. The CDR3 is CASSQGAGADTQYF. The CDR3 nucleotides read TGTGCCAGCAGCCAAGGCGCGGGGGCAGATACGCAGTATTTT.

The chain couples TRBV27 to TRBJ1-2; TRBD1 matches 10 bases. The CDR3 contains 14 residues. The junction had 8 bases not matched to a gene; V was cut back by 4 bases and J by 9 bases. From germline, CDR1 is MNHEY and CDR2 SMNVEV (reference sequence). The CDR3 DNA follows: TGTGCCAGCAGTTACGGACAGGGGGACGGCAGCTACACCTTC. Translation gives CASSYGQGDGSYTF.

The chain couples TRBV5-1 to TRBJ2-2; D may correspond to TRBD1 or TRBD2 (6 bases each). Germline CDR1 is SGHRS and CDR2 is YFSETQ. The CDR3 sequence is 17 residues long. V gave up 2 bases and J gave up 0 bases, with 14 bases separating them. CDR3: CASSFFRGPANTGELFF. The CDR3 DNA reads as TGCGCCAGCAGCTTTTTCCGGGGGCCGGCGAACACCGGGGAGCTGTTTTTT.

This clone was counted a single time. The CDR3 here is CAIRGTGDYEKLFF. The CDR3 nucleotides read TGTGCCATCAGGGGGACAGGGGATTATGAAAAACTGTTTTTT. The chain couples TRBV10-3 to TRBJ1-4, with 10 bases lining up with TRBD1. V shed 6 bases and J 6 bases; nucleotides not matched to a gene: 4. The CDR3 length is 14 residues. Germline values: CDR1 ENHRY, CDR2 SYGVKD.

The chain is built from TRBV9 and TRBJ2-1, with D possibly being TRBD2 (6 bases). CDR3 length: 16 residues. The germline V and J ends were trimmed by 0 bases and 3 bases, with 13 bases remaining between them. Looked up from germline, CDR1 is SGDLS and CDR2 is YYNGEE. Written as DNA, the CDR3 is TGTGCCAGCAGCGTAGTGGGCGGAGGGAACTACAATGAGCAGTTCTTC. It is translated as CASSVVGGGNYNEQFF.

This chain uses TRBV28 with TRBJ2-7, with TRBD2 identical over 7 bases. The length of the CDR3 is 14 residues. Germline CDR1 MDHEN, CDR2 SYDVKM. V shed 7 bases and J 3 bases; nucleotides not matched to a gene: 9. CDR3 coding DNA: TGTGCCAGCACCACCGGGACTAACTTCTACGAGCAGTACTTC. Amino acid sequence: CASTTGTNFYEQYF.

The chain combines TRBV5-4 with TRBJ1-5; D is possibly TRBD1 (6 bases). The length of the CDR3 is 13 residues. Trimming removed 5 bases at V and 4 bases at J, with 10 bases between. The germline CDR1 and CDR2 sequences are SGHNT and YYREEE (reference sequence). The CDR3 reads CASSLDRNQPQHF. CDR3 nucleotides: TGTGCCAGCAGTCTGGACAGAAATCAGCCCCAGCATTTT.

The chain carries TRBV25-1 and TRBJ2-3; 12 bases are a match to TRBD2. This CDR3 is 15 amino acids long. V lost 8 bases, J lost 4 bases, and 7 bases stayed unmatched. Germline loops: CDR1 MGHDK, CDR2 SYGVNS. The CDR3 spells CASQRTSGIPDTQYF. CDR3 coding DNA: TGTGCCAGCCAAAGGACTAGCGGGATCCCAGATACGCAGTATTTT.

This clone has a handful of counts. The V call is TRBV4-1, the J call TRBJ1-1; possibly TRBD1 for D (6 bases). CDR1 is MGHRA, CDR2 YSYEKL, per germline. V was clipped by 1 base and J by 0 bases, with 12 bases between them. The CDR3 length is 16 residues. The DNA for the CDR3 is TGCGCCAGCAGCCAAGGCAGGGGCCGTATGAACACTGAAGCTTTCTTT. Translation: CASSQGRGRMNTEAFF.

This chain connects TRBV5-1 to TRBJ2-1; 15 bases line up with TRBD2. In germline, CDR1 is SGHRS, CDR2 YFSETQ. This CDR3 is 15 amino acids long. V shed 4 bases, J shed 8 bases, and the junction held 4 bases outside the gene matches. Written as DNA, the CDR3 is TGCGCCAGCAGCCAGGGACTAGCGGGAGGTGATGAGCAGTTCTTC. Translated, it gives CASSQGLAGGDEQFF.

The rearrangement uses TRBV18 and TRBJ1-1; D perhaps matches TRBD1 (5 bases). This CDR3 has 13 amino acids. Trimming took off 3 bases at V and 3 bases at J, with 8 bases between the two ends. The germline gives CDR1 KGHSH, CDR2 LQKENI. In DNA, the CDR3 is TGTGCCAGCTCACCTGGGGGGGACACTGAAGCTTTCTTT. It is translated as CASSPGGDTEAFF.

The chain joins TRBV7-8 to TRBJ2-3; a weak D match, TRBD2 (6 bases). The CDR3 runs to 12 residues. Per the germline V gene, CDR1 is SGHVS and CDR2 is FQNEAQ. Deletions cut 5 bases from V and 6 bases from J, with 9 bases between. The chain's CDR3 is CASSPRGDTQYF. The CDR3 region has the DNA TGTGCCAGCAGCCCCCGGGGGGATACGCAGTATTTT. The full variable domain, in which reference TRBV7-8 and TRBJ2-3 provide the parts outside the CDR3, is GAGVSQSPRYKVAKRGQDVALRCDPISGHVSLFWYQQALGQGPEFLTYFQNEAQLDKSGLPSDRFFAERPEGSVSTLKIQRTQQEDSAVYLCASSPRGDTQYFGPGTRLTVL.

The chain couples TRBV27 to TRBJ2-1; 9 bases fit TRBD2. The CDR3 length is 13 residues. Germline CDR1 reads MNHEY; CDR2 reads SMNVEV (reference sequence). With V trimmed by 9 bases and J by 4 bases, 4 bases remained unmatched. CDR3 sequence reads: CASRTSVYNEQFF. Here the CDR3 DNA reads TGTGCCAGTAGGACTAGCGTGTACAATGAGCAGTTCTTC.

A few counts support this clone. V and J are TRBV25-1 and TRBJ2-1; D unresolved. V gave up 7 bases and J gave up 7 bases, with 8 bases separating them. There are 11 residues in the CDR3. Germline CDR1 is MGHDK and CDR2 is SYGVNS. The chain's CDR3 is CASTFGNEQFF. The CDR3 coding sequence is TGTGCCAGCACCTTTGGAAATGAGCAGTTCTTC.